A single sample gave rise to the 4 T cell receptor beta chains below, sequenced in a study of CD8+ T cells in alopecia areata. Reverse transcribed after extraction, RNA yielded cDNA as the sequencing template. The table came from immunoSEQ multiplex PCR; TCRdb's copy has only in-frame clones and leaves some out. The sample has about 12,000 clones; 56% are singletons. As part of sample collection, lesional scalp punch biopsies and peripheral blood were taken from alopecia areata patients. Sequenced sample: skin. Receptors originate from a human donor with alopecia areata.

Only a few counts were recorded for this clone. V gene TRBV7-2 combines with J gene TRBJ2-7; 7 bases are a match to TRBD2. CDR3 length equals 17 residues. J was trimmed by 5 bases and V by 7 bases; bases with no gene match: 20. CDR1 is SGHTA, CDR2 FQGNSA, per germline. The CDR3 here is CASTSSGIRAGIHEQYF. DNA for the CDR3: TGTGCCAGCACCTCAAGCGGGATTCGGGCTGGCATACACGAGCAGTACTTC.

This clone was counted only a few times. The rearrangement links TRBV6-4 to TRBJ2-5; no firm D call. V was trimmed by 5 bases and J by 1 base, leaving 8 bases between them. Germline loops: CDR1 MRHNA, CDR2 SNTAGT. The CDR3 is 13 amino acids. DNA of the CDR3: TGTGCCAGCAGTCGGAACTCCCAAGAGACCCAGTACTTC. Its protein product is CASSRNSQETQYF.

In its sample, this clone is medium-sized. The chain employs TRBV28 and TRBJ1-3; D is perhaps TRBD1 (5 bases). The CDR3 extends over 13 amino acids. Germline V gene lookup returns CDR1 MDHEN and CDR2 SYDVKM. V lost 8 bases and J lost 0, with 8 bases in between. CDR3 nucleotides: TGTGCCAGCCTCGACAGCTCTGGAAACACCATATATTTT. It specifies CASLDSSGNTIYF.

This clone was seen more than once but under ten times. The gene calls are TRBV25-1 and TRBJ2-5; D perhaps matches TRBD2 (6 bases). Trimming left V 2 bases short and J 9 bases short, with 7 bases between. This CDR3 has 11 amino acids. CDR1 MGHDK and CDR2 SYGVNS come from the germline V gene. The CDR3 DNA reads as TGTGCCAGCAGTGAAGGCGGGGCCCAGTACTTC. Protein: CASSEGGAQYF.